The clone carrying this TCR beta chain was recorded only once. Participant-given clinical history determined each cohort assignment. These data belong to a study of blood T cell repertoires in COVID-19. In the study overall: PBMCs, B-cell-depleted T cells, or T cells were the source of the cDNA or gDNA that made up the material.

The V gene's germline CDR1 is LNHDA and CDR2 SQIVND (reference sequence). V was pared by 6 bases and J by 6 bases, with 18 bases between. This CDR3 contains 15 residues. Only in-frame clones appear in the TCRdb table, and some are missing; sequencing was by immunoSEQ multiplex PCR. The sample holds 250,000 to 300,000 clones; around nine tenths are singletons and the top ten take 8.8%. Sequenced sample: PBMCs or T cells enriched from blood (not recorded which). This receptor was identified in a man aged 35 to 55 who had recovered from COVID-19. The rearrangement joins TRBV19 to TRBJ1-5; the D gene is possibly TRBD1 (5 bases). CDR3 region: CASSLPGGYSQPQHF. CDR3 DNA sequence: TGTGCCAGTAGCCTCCCGGGGGGGTACAGTCAGCCCCAGCATTTT.